This T cell receptor beta chain was obtained from a study of blood T cell repertoires in COVID-19. Study-level background: The United States, Italy and Spain were the sources of the acute and convalescent COVID-19 samples.

The CDR3 runs to 16 residues. CDR1 and CDR2 from the germline V gene are SGHNT and YYREEE (reference sequence). Trimming took 2 bases from V and 1 from J, leaving 15 bases between them. Produced via immunoSEQ multiplex PCR; TCRdb's table is partial and in-frame only. The data contain 190,000 or so clones, less than 95% of them singletons. Seattle enrolled patients during active infection and tracked them longitudinally. The sequence derives from a man aged 30-40 years with COVID-19, enrolled during active disease. This chain uses TRBV5-4 with TRBJ2-5; a weak D match, TRBD2 (6 bases). The sequenced sample was peripheral blood. The CDR3 DNA sequence: TGTGCCAGCAGCTTTAGAGCGGGTAGAGGCCAAGAGACCCAGTACTTC. Translation: CASSFRAGRGQETQYF.